The clone carrying this TCR beta chain was counted between two and nine times. Its specificity is not known. Germline V gene data show CDR1 as SGHTA and CDR2 as FQGTGA. The CDR3 consists of 14 residues. Unmatched junction bases numbered 7, after V lost 5 bases and J lost 11 bases. These data originate in a study of T-cell memory formation after mild COVID-19. Study-wide points: Prior to infection, memory already included some responding clones, suggesting cross-reactive memory joined.

TCRdb passed the 5' RACE reads through MiXCR, listing each CDR3 protein once. Of a few hundred thousand distinct CDR3 sequences listed, 15% to 20% were seen once; the top ten hold roughly 20%. The sequenced sample was PBMCs or a T cell subset sorted from them (not recorded which). The genes are TRBV7-3 and TRBJ1-6; the match to TRBD1 covers 9 bases. The receptor was derived from a man between 18 and 29 years old who had mild COVID-19 (a few samples of this study predate the infection). Cell type and time point are not known. CDR3 loop: CASSLTGTGTPLHF. The CDR3 DNA sequence: TGTGCCAGCAGCCTGACCGGGACAGGGACACCCCTCCACTTT.